What follows is one T cell receptor beta chain and its context. Its specific antigen is unknown. No qualities accompany the bases; no much larger clone lies one base away. This sample was taken from a study of technical replicates of blood from a few donors (dated by TCRdb to 2017 to 2019). Libraries were built with the immunoSEQ multiplex PCR assay. TCRdb stores this immuneACCESS table with in-frame sequences only. Part of the clones is absent; in the studies checked, under half of the shortfall reflects unresolved V genes, and no reason is known for the rest. The sample records around 84,000 clones, around 97% of which are singletons. The ten largest clones add up to 0.15% to 0.2% of the sample. The sequencing sample was made of T cells isolated from PBMCs. This TCR was recovered from a human donor in good health.

The CDR3 sequence is CASSRKTGLSTDTQYF. The DNA sequence is TGTGCCAGCAGCCGTAAGACAGGGCTAAGCACAGATACGCAGTATTTT. The rearranged segments are TRBV11-2 and TRBJ2-3, and 7 junction bases match TRBD1. CDR1 SGHAT and CDR2 FQNNGV are derived from the germline V gene. At the junction V is shortened by 5 bases and J by 0 bases; bases outside the gene matches: 8. From its cysteine to its phenylalanine, the CDR3 spans 16 amino acids. Only the CDR3 DNA is retained, 48 bases long and in frame from the first base.